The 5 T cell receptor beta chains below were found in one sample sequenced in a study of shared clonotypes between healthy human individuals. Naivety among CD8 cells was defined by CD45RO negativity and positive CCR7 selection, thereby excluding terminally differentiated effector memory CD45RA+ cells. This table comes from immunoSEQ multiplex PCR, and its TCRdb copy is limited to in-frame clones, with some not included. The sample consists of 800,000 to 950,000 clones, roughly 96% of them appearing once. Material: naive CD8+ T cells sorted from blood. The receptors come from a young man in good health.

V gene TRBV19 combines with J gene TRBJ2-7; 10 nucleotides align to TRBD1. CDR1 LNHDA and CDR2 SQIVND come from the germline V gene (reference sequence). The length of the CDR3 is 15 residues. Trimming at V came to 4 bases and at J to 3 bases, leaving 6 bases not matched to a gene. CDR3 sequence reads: CASSNRQGAGYEQYF. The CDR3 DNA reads TGTGCCAGTAGTAATCGACAGGGGGCAGGCTACGAGCAGTACTTC.

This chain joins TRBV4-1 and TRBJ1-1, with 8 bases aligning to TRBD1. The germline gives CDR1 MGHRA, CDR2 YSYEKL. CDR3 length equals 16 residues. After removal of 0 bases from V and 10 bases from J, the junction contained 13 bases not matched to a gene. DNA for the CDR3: TGCGCCAGCAGCCAAGATTGGGGACAGGTAACTCCGGGAGCTTTCTTT. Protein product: CASSQDWGQVTPGAFF.

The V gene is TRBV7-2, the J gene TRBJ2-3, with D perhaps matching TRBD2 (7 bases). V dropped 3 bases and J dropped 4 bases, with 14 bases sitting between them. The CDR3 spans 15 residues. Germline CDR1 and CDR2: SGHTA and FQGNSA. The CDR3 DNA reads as TGTGCCAGCAGCTTTAGGGGGAGGGCCCCAGATACGCAGTATTTT. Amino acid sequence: CASSFRGRAPDTQYF.

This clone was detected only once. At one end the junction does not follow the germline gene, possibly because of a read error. The CDR3 sequence is CASSLAVGNEQFF. The DNA of the CDR3 is TGTGCTAGCAGCTTAGCCGTTGGGAATGAGCAGTTCTTC. This chain links TRBV7-7 with TRBJ2-1; no clear D. CDR1 and CDR2 from the germline V gene are SSHAT and FNYEAQ (reference sequence). The CDR3 is 13 amino acids.

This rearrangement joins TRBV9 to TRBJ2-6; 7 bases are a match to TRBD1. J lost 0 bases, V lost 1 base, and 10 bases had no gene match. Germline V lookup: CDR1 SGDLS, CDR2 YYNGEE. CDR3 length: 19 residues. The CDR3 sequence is CASSVPDREGYSGANVLTF. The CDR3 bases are TGTGCCAGCAGCGTACCTGACAGGGAAGGATACTCTGGGGCCAACGTCCTGACTTTC.